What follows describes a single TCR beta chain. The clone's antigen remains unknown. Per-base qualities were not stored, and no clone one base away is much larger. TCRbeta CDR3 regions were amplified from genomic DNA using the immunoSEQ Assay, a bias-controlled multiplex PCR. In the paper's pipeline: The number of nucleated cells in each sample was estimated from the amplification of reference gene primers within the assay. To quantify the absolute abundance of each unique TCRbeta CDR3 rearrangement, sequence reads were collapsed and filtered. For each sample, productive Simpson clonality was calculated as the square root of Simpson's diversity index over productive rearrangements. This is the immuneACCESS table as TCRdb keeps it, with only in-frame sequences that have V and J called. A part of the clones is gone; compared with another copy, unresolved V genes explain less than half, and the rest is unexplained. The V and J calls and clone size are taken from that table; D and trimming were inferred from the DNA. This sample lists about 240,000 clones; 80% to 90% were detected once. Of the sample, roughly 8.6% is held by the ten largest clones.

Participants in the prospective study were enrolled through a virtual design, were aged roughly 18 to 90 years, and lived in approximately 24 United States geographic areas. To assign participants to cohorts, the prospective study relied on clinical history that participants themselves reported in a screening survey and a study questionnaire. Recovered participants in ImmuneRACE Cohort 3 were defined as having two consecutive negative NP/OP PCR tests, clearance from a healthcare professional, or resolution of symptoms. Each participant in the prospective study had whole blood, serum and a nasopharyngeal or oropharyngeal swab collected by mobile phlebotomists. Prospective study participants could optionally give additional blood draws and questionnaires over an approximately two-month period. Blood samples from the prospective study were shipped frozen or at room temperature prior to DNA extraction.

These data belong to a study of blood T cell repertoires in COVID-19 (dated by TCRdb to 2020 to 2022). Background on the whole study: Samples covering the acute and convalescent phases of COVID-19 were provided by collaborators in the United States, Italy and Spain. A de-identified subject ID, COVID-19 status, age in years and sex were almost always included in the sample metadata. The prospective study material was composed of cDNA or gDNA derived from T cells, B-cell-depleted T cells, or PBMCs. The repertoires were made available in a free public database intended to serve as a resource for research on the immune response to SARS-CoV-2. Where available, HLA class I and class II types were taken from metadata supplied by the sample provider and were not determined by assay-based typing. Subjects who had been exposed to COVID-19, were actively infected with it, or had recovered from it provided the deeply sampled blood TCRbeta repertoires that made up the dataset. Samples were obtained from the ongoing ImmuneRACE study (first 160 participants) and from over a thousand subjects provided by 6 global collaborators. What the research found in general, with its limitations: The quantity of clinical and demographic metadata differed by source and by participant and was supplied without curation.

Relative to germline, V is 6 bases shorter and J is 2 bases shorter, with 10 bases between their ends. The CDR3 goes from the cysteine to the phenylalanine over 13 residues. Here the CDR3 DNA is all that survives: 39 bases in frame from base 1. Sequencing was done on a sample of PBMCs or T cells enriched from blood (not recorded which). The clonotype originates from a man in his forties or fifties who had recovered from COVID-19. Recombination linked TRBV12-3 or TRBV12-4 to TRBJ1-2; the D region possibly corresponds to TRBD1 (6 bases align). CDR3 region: CASRPGANYGYTF. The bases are TGTGCCAGCAGACCAGGGGCAAACTATGGCTACACCTTC.